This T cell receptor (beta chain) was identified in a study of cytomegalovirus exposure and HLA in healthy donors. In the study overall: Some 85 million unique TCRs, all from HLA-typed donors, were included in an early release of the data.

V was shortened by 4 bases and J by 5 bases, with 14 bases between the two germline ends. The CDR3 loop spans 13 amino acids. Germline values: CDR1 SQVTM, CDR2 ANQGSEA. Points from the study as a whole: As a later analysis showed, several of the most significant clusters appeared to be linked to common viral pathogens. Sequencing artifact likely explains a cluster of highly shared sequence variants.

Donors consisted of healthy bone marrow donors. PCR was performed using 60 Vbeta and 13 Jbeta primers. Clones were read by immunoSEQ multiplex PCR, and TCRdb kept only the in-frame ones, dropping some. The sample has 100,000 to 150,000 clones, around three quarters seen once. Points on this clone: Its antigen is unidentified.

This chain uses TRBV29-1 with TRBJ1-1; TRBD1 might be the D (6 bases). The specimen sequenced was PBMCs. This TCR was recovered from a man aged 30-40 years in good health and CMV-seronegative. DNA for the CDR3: TGCAGCGTTGGGAGGCGGGGGGCGACTGAAGCTTTCTTT. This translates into CSVGRRGATEAFF.